The 30 T cell receptor beta chains below were found in one sample sequenced in a study of cytomegalovirus exposure and HLA in healthy donors. In the PCR, 60 Vbeta and 13 Jbeta primers were used. Measured with immunoSEQ multiplex PCR; TCRdb has only the in-frame clones, and not every one. The table shows roughly 150,000 clones, with about three quarters occurring only once. The material sequenced was PBMCs. Receptor source: a female donor in good health and CMV-seronegative.

A note on this clone: One junction end does not reproduce the germline sequence, and a read error may be involved. The chain couples TRBV6-9 to TRBJ1-4; 8 bases match TRBD1. Germline loops: CDR1 MNHGY, CDR2 SVAAGI. CDR3 length: 18 amino acids. The CDR3 spells CASSNSGTGARGGEKLFF. The CDR3 bases are TGTGCCAGCAGTAATTCCGGGACAGGCGCCCGTGGGGGTGAAAAACTGTTTTTT.

V gene TRBV5-1 combines with J gene TRBJ2-7, with D unresolved. V was cut by 4 bases and J by 4 bases, with 9 bases left in between. The CDR3 contains 12 residues. Germline values: CDR1 SGHRS, CDR2 YFSETQ. Here the CDR3 DNA reads TGCGCCAGCAGCGATAGCTATTACGAGCAGTACTTC. Its protein product is CASSDSYYEQYF.

The chain joins TRBV5-1 to TRBJ2-5, with 11 bases identical to TRBD2. This CDR3 region has 15 residues. V shed 3 bases, J shed 3 bases, and the junction held 4 bases outside the gene matches. Germline V CDR1 and CDR2: SGHRS, YFSETQ. The DNA for the CDR3 is TGCGCCAGCAGCTCTAGCGGGGGGCCAGAAGAGACCCAGTACTTC. It translates to CASSSSGGPEETQYF.

This sequence joins TRBV27 and TRBJ2-7, with 11 bases identical to TRBD1. This CDR3 region has 15 residues. Germline CDR1 reads MNHEY; CDR2 reads SMNVEV (reference sequence). Trimming removed 8 bases from V and 6 bases from J; junction bases left unmatched: 12. Here the CDR3 DNA reads TGTGCCAGCGGTAGCCTCGGGACAGGGGGTCGCGAGCAGTACTTC. Encoded protein: CASGSLGTGGREQYF.

The rearrangement links TRBV6-6 to TRBJ1-5; maybe TRBD1 (5 bases). The V and J ends lost 6 bases and 0 bases respectively, with 12 bases between them. The V gene's germline CDR1 is MNHNY and CDR2 SVGAGI (reference sequence). The CDR3 contains 15 residues. This CDR3 is CASSRGHRSNQPQHF. The CDR3 region has the DNA TGTGCCAGCAGCCGAGGACATCGTAGCAATCAGCCCCAGCATTTT.

The chain couples TRBV5-5 to TRBJ1-1, with no clear D. Deletions cut 4 bases from V and 0 bases from J, with 10 bases between. Germline CDR1 SGHKS, CDR2 YYEKEE (reference sequence). The length of the CDR3 is 14 residues. This chain's CDR3 is CASSGNDMNTEAFF. The CDR3 DNA sequence: TGTGCCAGCAGCGGCAATGACATGAACACTGAAGCTTTCTTT.

The gene calls are TRBV5-6 and TRBJ2-5; a possible D gene is TRBD2 (6 bases). The better agreement between TRBJ2-7 and the DNA end casts doubt on the J call. Germline V gene lookup returns CDR1 SGHDT and CDR2 YYEEEE. The CDR3 is 15 amino acids. CDR3 coding DNA: TGTGCCAGCAGGACTGCCGGAGGGCCGCTCTACGAGCAGTACTTC. It yields the protein CASRTAGGPLYEQYF.

The rearrangement uses TRBV6-5 and TRBJ1-1; 7 bases line up with TRBD1. The CDR3 sequence is 16 residues long. With 4 bases clipped from V and 1 base from J, the junction kept 9 bases outside the gene matches. CDR1 is MNHEY and CDR2 is SVGAGI in the germline V gene. The DNA for the CDR3 is TGTGCCAGCAGTTGGTTCCCCGACAGGGCGAACACTGAAGCTTTCTTT. This gives the protein CASSWFPDRANTEAFF.

The chain links TRBV30 to TRBJ2-2; weak D call: TRBD1 (6 bases). Germline assignment: CDR1 GTSNPN and CDR2 SVGIG (reference sequence). The CDR3 has 15 amino acids. V lost 3 bases and J 6 bases, leaving 17 bases between the germline ends. CDR3 sequence (DNA): TGTGCCTGGAGGGTCTCAGGGGTCGCCTCCGGGGAGCTGTTTTTT. As protein: CAWRVSGVASGELFF.

This clone appeared a single time. The CDR3: CASSRSRQEQGEKLFF. DNA for the CDR3: TGTGCCAGCAGTCGCAGCAGACAGGAGCAGGGTGAAAAACTGTTTTTT. V gene TRBV2 combines with J gene TRBJ1-4; D might be TRBD1 (6 bases). This CDR3 has 16 amino acids. The V end was cut by 5 bases, the J end by 7 bases, with 20 bases between. Germline CDR1 reads SNHLY; CDR2 reads FYNNEI.

This clone occurred once. V usage is TRBV18 and J usage is TRBJ2-5; D is possibly TRBD1 (6 bases). The ends were cut back, 6 bases at V and 5 bases at J, with 16 bases in the middle. The CDR3 length is 14 residues. CDR1 is KGHSH, CDR2 LQKENI, per germline. CDR3 in amino acids: CASSPGQPPETQYF. The CDR3 nucleotides are TGTGCCAGCTCCCCTGGACAGCCACCGGAGACCCAGTACTTC. The full variable domain, with the rest looked up from reference TRBV18 and TRBJ2-5, is NAGVMQNPRHLVRRRGQEARLRCSPMKGHSHVYWYRQLPEEGLKFMVYLQKENIIDESGMPKERFSAEFPKEGPSILRIQQVVRGDSAAYFCASSPGQPPETQYFGPGTRLLVL.

The chain employs TRBV4-2 and TRBJ1-1, with TRBD1 identical over 7 bases. The CDR3 is made up of 15 amino acids. Germline assignment: CDR1 LGHNA and CDR2 YNFKEQ. The V segment lost 1 base and the J segment 8 bases; nucleotides outside the gene matches: 10. DNA of the CDR3: TGTGCCAGCAGCCAAGTTATTGTCGCAGGGGGAGAAGCTTTCTTT. Translated, it gives CASSQVIVAGGEAFF.

The V call is TRBV7-9, the J call TRBJ2-1; 7 bases are a match to TRBD2. Unmatched junction bases numbered 9, after V lost 4 bases and J lost 3 bases. The CDR3 consists of 16 residues. From germline, CDR1 is SEHNR and CDR2 FQNEAQ (reference sequence). CDR3 bases: TGTGCCAGCAGCTCGGCAGTGGGGGGGAGCTACAATGAGCAGTTCTTC. It encodes CASSSAVGGSYNEQFF.

The genes are TRBV2 and TRBJ1-3; D might be TRBD1 (6 bases). The germline V gene encodes CDR1 SNHLY and CDR2 FYNNEI. This CDR3 is built from 12 residues. Trimming removed 2 bases from V and 7 bases from J, with 6 bases in between. CDR3 DNA: TGTGCCAGCAGTGAAAGGGGGAACACCATATATTTT. Protein: CASSERGNTIYF.

The rearrangement uses TRBV12-5 and TRBJ2-7; tentative D call: TRBD1 (5 bases). Germline assignment: CDR1 LGHNT and CDR2 FRNRAP. This CDR3 spans 14 amino acids. V was pared by 1 base and J by 0 bases, with 7 bases between. CDR3 in amino acids: CASGLGTGSYEQYF. For the CDR3, the DNA is TGTGCTAGTGGTTTGGGAACAGGCTCCTACGAGCAGTACTTC.

The chain couples TRBV5-1 to TRBJ1-3, with 7 bases identical to TRBD1. J was trimmed by 5 bases and V by 5 bases; bases with no gene match: 7. CDR1 is SGHRS, CDR2 YFSETQ, per germline. This CDR3 has 14 amino acids. Here the CDR3 reads CASREQGTRNTIYF. The CDR3 DNA follows: TGCGCCAGCAGGGAACAGGGGACCCGAAACACCATATATTTT.

The CDR3 loop reads CASQGQGVGYTF. The CDR3 bases are TGTGCCTCCCAGGGACAGGGAGTTGGCTACACCTTC. The chain carries TRBV30 and TRBJ1-2, with TRBD1 identical over 9 bases. The V gene's germline CDR1 is GTSNPN and CDR2 SVGIG (reference sequence). Trimming removed 7 bases from V and 7 bases from J; junction bases left unmatched: 7. This CDR3 spans 12 amino acids.

The sample holds one count of this clone. The chain employs TRBV6-5 and TRBJ2-1; 13 positions match TRBD2. CDR1 and CDR2 (germline): MNHEY, SVGAGI. The CDR3 has 15 residues. The V gene end was trimmed by 6 bases and the J gene end by 5 bases; junction bases not matched to a gene: 4. CDR3 nucleotides: TGTGCCAGCAGACTAGCGGGAGGGATTCACAATGAGCAGTTCTTC. It translates to CASRLAGGIHNEQFF.

This chain uses TRBV7-2 with TRBJ2-5, with 7 bases fitting TRBD2. V shed 4 bases, J shed 5 bases, and the junction held 7 bases outside the gene matches. The CDR3 extends over 14 amino acids. The germline gives CDR1 SGHTA, CDR2 FQGNSA. In nucleotides, the CDR3 is TGTGCCAGCAGCTCCCCGCGGGGAGGGGAGACCCAGTACTTC. Translating gives CASSSPRGGETQYF.

This rearrangement joins TRBV7-2 to TRBJ1-6, with TRBD1 matching 12 bases. CDR3 length equals 17 residues. Germline V gene lookup returns CDR1 SGHTA and CDR2 FQGNSA. The trim removed 0 bases at V and 9 bases at J, leaving 6 bases unmatched. CDR3 amino acids: CASSLAGTGGGFSPLHF. The CDR3 DNA reads TGTGCCAGCAGCTTAGCCGGGACAGGGGGCGGGTTTTCACCCCTCCACTTT. The whole variable domain, remainder taken from reference TRBV7-2 and TRBJ1-6, is GAGVSQSPSNKVTEKGKDVELRCDPISGHTALYWYRQSLGQGLEFLIYFQGNSAPDKSGLPSDRFSAERTGGSVSTLTIQRTQQEDSAVYLCASSLAGTGGGFSPLHFGNGTRLTVT.

This clone showed up just a few times. The chain is built from TRBV6-5 and TRBJ2-2; a possible D gene is TRBD2 (5 bases). The CDR3 contains 12 residues. Germline values: CDR1 MNHEY, CDR2 SVGAGI. V was pared by 2 bases and J by 9 bases, with 7 bases between. For the CDR3, the DNA is TGTGCCAGCAGTTACGCGGGTAGGGAGCTGTTTTTT. Protein product: CASSYAGRELFF.

The chain recombines TRBV28 with TRBJ2-3, with D tentatively TRBD1 (6 bases). CDR3 length: 15 residues. Germline V gene lookup returns CDR1 MDHEN and CDR2 SYDVKM. The germline V and J ends were trimmed by 8 bases and 6 bases, with 21 bases remaining between them. The DNA for the CDR3 is TGTGCCAGCTCAAGCTACGGCAGGGGCAGGGATACGCAGTATTTT. Translating it yields CASSSYGRGRDTQYF. The full variable domain, completed using reference TRBV28 and TRBJ2-3, is DVKVTQSSRYLVKRTGEKVFLECVQDMDHENMFWYRQDPGLGLRLIYFSYDVKMKEKGDIPEGYSVSREKKERFSLILESASTNQTSMYLCASSSYGRGRDTQYFGPGTRLTVL.

In this sample, this clone turned up many times. This rearrangement joins TRBV7-2 to TRBJ2-7; 9 nucleotides align to TRBD1. V was clipped by 3 bases and J by 3 bases; unmatched bases: 6. The CDR3 consists of 15 residues. Germline values: CDR1 SGHTA, CDR2 FQGNSA. This chain's CDR3 is CASSFGGQGHYEQYF. DNA for the CDR3: TGTGCCAGCAGCTTCGGGGGACAGGGTCACTACGAGCAGTACTTC.

This clone has just one count. The DNA of the CDR3 is TGTGCCAGCAGCTTGGCTACGGGGAACACTGAAGCTTTCTTT. Encoded protein: CASSLATGNTEAFF. The rearrangement links TRBV7-2 to TRBJ1-1, with D unclear. The CDR3 consists of 14 residues. Germline CDR1 reads SGHTA; CDR2 reads FQGNSA. Trimming took off 3 bases at V and 1 base at J, with 9 bases between the two ends.

This chain joins TRBV2 and TRBJ1-4, with D maybe TRBD1 (5 bases). CDR3 length: 15 amino acids. Trimming cost V 8 bases and J 4 bases, with 17 bases left between them. Germline CDR1 is SNHLY and CDR2 is FYNNEI. The CDR3 DNA follows: TGTGCCAGCCTCGGGGACGGGAGGCGTAATGAAAAACTGTTTTTT. As protein: CASLGDGRRNEKLFF. Combining the CDR3 with reference TRBV2 and TRBJ1-4 gives the whole variable domain EPEVTQTPSHQVTQMGQEVILRCVPISNHLYFYWYRQILGQKVEFLVSFYNNEISEKSEIFDDQFSVERPDGSNFTLKIRSTKLEDSAMYFCASLGDGRRNEKLFFGSGTQLSVL.

This sequence joins TRBV7-3 and TRBJ2-3; D is unclear. V shed 4 bases and J shed 2 bases, with 4 bases lying between them. The length of the CDR3 is 12 residues. The V gene's germline CDR1 is SGHTA and CDR2 FQGTGA. DNA for the CDR3: TGTGCCAGCAGCTCCTACACAGATACGCAGTATTTT. Translating it yields CASSSYTDTQYF.

This chain connects TRBV11-2 to TRBJ1-5; D gene uncertain. The germline V and J ends were trimmed by 1 base and 5 bases, with 3 bases remaining between them. The CDR3 covers 12 residues. CDR1 and CDR2 from the germline V gene are SGHAT and FQNNGV. The chain's CDR3 is CASSLGDQPQHF. The DNA for the CDR3 is TGTGCCAGCAGCTTAGGAGATCAGCCCCAGCATTTT.

The chain has TRBV7-6 and TRBJ2-3; tentative D call: TRBD2 (6 bases). V was shortened by 5 bases and J by 0 bases, with 12 bases between the two germline ends. Germline loops: CDR1 SGHVS, CDR2 FNYEAQ. This CDR3 spans 15 amino acids. CDR3 sequence (DNA): TGTGCCAGCAGCGGGTCGGCGGGGAGCACAGATACGCAGTATTTT. It translates to CASSGSAGSTDTQYF.

This chain links TRBV5-1 with TRBJ2-3, with TRBD2 matching 9 bases. The CDR3 sequence is 16 residues long. V was clipped by 3 bases and J by 2 bases; unmatched bases: 7. Germline loops: CDR1 SGHRS, CDR2 YFSETQ. The CDR3 reads CASSSVGGGVTDTQYF. The CDR3 DNA reads TGCGCCAGCAGCTCGGTCGGCGGGGGGGTCACAGATACGCAGTATTTT. The variable domain in full, with the rest retrieved from reference TRBV5-1 and TRBJ2-3, is KAGVTQTPRYLIKTRGQQVTLSCSPISGHRSVSWYQQTPGQGLQFLFEYFSETQRNKGNFPGRFSGRQFSNSRSEMNVSTLELGDSALYLCASSSVGGGVTDTQYFGPGTRLTVL.

V usage is TRBV6-6 and J usage is TRBJ2-7; 7 nucleotides match TRBD1. There are 13 residues in the CDR3. V dropped 1 base and J dropped 5; count of bases not matched to a gene: 2. Germline CDR1 MNHNY, CDR2 SVGAGI (reference sequence). The CDR3 protein is CASSYYTGDEQYF. In DNA, the CDR3 is TGTGCCAGCAGTTACTATACAGGGGACGAGCAGTACTTC.